The 30 T cell receptor beta chains below were found in one sample sequenced in a study of cytomegalovirus exposure and HLA in healthy donors. Vbeta (60) and Jbeta (13) primers were used in the PCR. The data were produced by immunoSEQ multiplex PCR, yet TCRdb's version contains in-frame clones alone and is incomplete. This sample has around 64,000 clones, with about nine tenths found just once. The sequenced sample consisted of PBMCs. The source of these receptors is a woman aged 25 to 39 in good health and CMV-seronegative.

This chain links TRBV30 with TRBJ2-3; TRBD2 matches at 12 bases. The CDR3 is made up of 15 amino acids. V gave up 4 bases and J gave up 5 bases; unmatched junction bases: 7. Germline CDR1 GTSNPN, CDR2 SVGIG (reference sequence). The CDR3 sequence: CAWTVGLAGQDTQYF. The CDR3 DNA reads TGTGCCTGGACCGTCGGACTAGCGGGACAAGATACGCAGTATTTT.

The chain employs TRBV5-5 and TRBJ2-6; the D gene is possibly TRBD1 (6 bases). Germline-derived CDR1 and CDR2 are SGHKS and YYEKEE (reference sequence). V was pared by 4 bases and J by 4 bases, with 15 bases between. The length of the CDR3 is 16 residues. In DNA, the CDR3 is TGTGCCAGCAGCGAGAACACAGGGCCCGGGGCCAACGTCCTGACTTTC. Protein: CASSENTGPGANVLTF.

This rearrangement joins TRBV27 to TRBJ2-7; 9 bases agree with TRBD1. The CDR3 has 15 residues. The V and J ends lost 0 bases and 2 bases, in that order; junction bases with no gene match: 2. The germline gives CDR1 MNHEY, CDR2 SMNVEV (reference sequence). CDR3 DNA sequence: TGTGCCAGCAGTTTATCCTGGACAGGGGCCTACGAGCAGTACTTC. Its protein is CASSLSWTGAYEQYF.

This chain connects TRBV28 to TRBJ2-7; no firm D call. The germline V and J ends were trimmed by 1 base and 6 bases, with 16 bases remaining between them. Germline lookup yields CDR1 MDHEN and CDR2 SYDVKM. This CDR3 is 15 amino acids long. The chain's CDR3 is CASSLYILLGAEQYF. DNA of the CDR3: TGTGCCAGCAGTTTATATATCCTACTTGGAGCCGAGCAGTACTTC.

The chain has TRBV11-2 and TRBJ1-5; D is perhaps TRBD1 (5 bases). In germline, CDR1 is SGHAT, CDR2 FQNNGV. The CDR3 covers 14 residues. The V and J ends lost 1 base and 4 bases respectively, with 8 bases between them. For the CDR3, the DNA is TGTGCCAGCAGCTTAGGAGCAGGGAATCAGCCCCAGCATTTT. It specifies CASSLGAGNQPQHF.

In the case of this clone: This sample also contains other DNA sequences that code for the same CDR3. The chain joins TRBV18 to TRBJ2-1; 8 positions match TRBD2. Germline trimming cut 2 bases from V and 2 bases from J; bases unmatched to any gene: 2. Germline assignment: CDR1 KGHSH and CDR2 LQKENI. CDR3 length: 15 amino acids. The CDR3 DNA reads as TGTGCCAGCTCACCAGGGCGGGAGGCCTACAATGAGCAGTTCTTC. Its translation is CASSPGREAYNEQFF. Drawing the rest from reference TRBV18 and TRBJ2-1, the complete variable domain is NAGVMQNPRHLVRRRGQEARLRCSPMKGHSHVYWYRQLPEEGLKFMVYLQKENIIDESGMPKERFSAEFPKEGPSILRIQQVVRGDSAAYFCASSPGREAYNEQFFGPGTRLTVL.

About this clone itself: Mismatch with germline at one junction end may stem from a read error. V is TRBV7-9 and J is TRBJ2-7, with a possible D match to TRBD2 (6 bases). This CDR3 region has 14 residues. The V gene's germline CDR1 is SEHNR and CDR2 FQNEAQ (reference sequence). The CDR3 sequence is CSSSWRDGSYEQYF. The CDR3, as DNA: TGTTCCAGCAGCTGGCGGGACGGCTCCTACGAGCAGTACTTC.

The chain joins TRBV28 to TRBJ1-1, with TRBD1 identical over 8 bases. This CDR3 has 15 residues. From germline, CDR1 is MDHEN and CDR2 SYDVKM. J was trimmed by 0 bases and V by 5 bases; bases with no gene match: 5. Here the CDR3 reads CASSNDRGMNTEAFF. CDR3 nucleotides: TGTGCCAGCAGTAATGACAGGGGAATGAACACTGAAGCTTTCTTT.

V is TRBV28 and J is TRBJ2-1; the match to TRBD1 covers 8 bases. J was trimmed by 7 bases and V by 6 bases; bases with no gene match: 11. The CDR3 totals 15 residues. Germline CDR1 and CDR2: MDHEN and SYDVKM. CDR3 residues: CASSRPGQGKNEQFF. The CDR3 DNA follows: TGTGCCAGCAGCCGACCTGGACAGGGAAAAAATGAGCAGTTCTTC.

This clone was seen a few times. This chain joins TRBV6-5 and TRBJ1-5, with D hard to call. This CDR3 has 15 residues. Trimming left V 7 bases short and J 7 bases short, with 20 bases between. The germline CDR1 and CDR2 sequences are MNHEY and SVGAGI. The CDR3 loop reads CASKKTRTNGQPQHF. DNA of the CDR3: TGTGCCAGCAAAAAAACCCGCACCAACGGGCAGCCCCAGCATTTT.

This clone rates as medium-sized. The rearrangement uses TRBV6-4 and TRBJ2-1; 7 bases fit TRBD2. The CDR3 is 15 amino acids. Germline trimming cut 2 bases from V and 7 bases from J; bases unmatched to any gene: 8. CDR1 MRHNA and CDR2 SNTAGT come from the germline V gene. The CDR3 here is CASSDDVTSSNEQFF. CDR3 DNA: TGTGCCAGCAGTGACGATGTGACTAGCTCAAATGAGCAGTTCTTC.

The chain has TRBV5-4 and TRBJ1-3; TRBD1 matches at 7 bases. Trimming took 4 bases from V and 4 from J; bases not matched to a gene: 5. Germline V lookup: CDR1 SGHNT, CDR2 YYREEE (reference sequence). The CDR3 runs 14 residues. The DNA for the CDR3 is TGTGCCAGCAGCGTACAGGGGCCCGGAAACACCATATATTTT. It yields the protein CASSVQGPGNTIYF.

The V and J genes are TRBV12-5 and TRBJ1-1, with TRBD1 matching over 7 bases. CDR3 length: 14 residues. Per the germline V gene, CDR1 is LGHNT and CDR2 is FRNRAP. V shed 1 base and J 1 base; nucleotides not matched to a gene: 0. This CDR3 reads CASGLGDRNTEAFF. The CDR3 DNA reads as TGTGCTAGTGGTTTGGGGGACAGGAACACTGAAGCTTTCTTT.

The CDR3 spells CASSPAAGPYEQYF. Written as DNA, the CDR3 is TGTGCCAGCAGTCCGGCGGCCGGCCCCTACGAGCAGTACTTC. V usage is TRBV2 and J usage is TRBJ2-7; no firm D call. The CDR3 covers 14 residues. The V gene's germline CDR1 is SNHLY and CDR2 FYNNEI. V lost 5 bases and J 2 bases, leaving 13 bases between the germline ends.

The count of this clone is one. The V and J genes are TRBV12-5 and TRBJ1-1; a possible D gene is TRBD1 (5 bases). CDR1 and CDR2 (germline): LGHNT, FRNRAP. The CDR3 covers 16 residues. V was pared by 3 bases and J by 6 bases, with 20 bases between. The CDR3 coding sequence is TGTGCTAGTGGTTTCCTGAGGGGCTCGGAGGGCGCTGAAGCTTTCTTT. It encodes CASGFLRGSEGAEAFF.

The chain links TRBV27 to TRBJ2-7; 8 bases agree with TRBD2. With 5 bases clipped from V and 3 bases from J, the junction kept 6 bases outside the gene matches. Germline assignment: CDR1 MNHEY and CDR2 SMNVEV (reference sequence). The length of the CDR3 is 14 residues. As DNA, the CDR3 is TGTGCCAGCAGTGATCGGGAGGGTTACTACGAGCAGTACTTC. Residues: CASSDREGYYEQYF.

V usage is TRBV30 and J usage is TRBJ2-1, with TRBD2 matching 9 bases. Germline values: CDR1 GTSNPN, CDR2 SVGIG (reference sequence). J gave up 9 bases and V 1 base, and 13 bases lay outside the gene matches. This CDR3 spans 16 amino acids. This CDR3 reads CAWSGGLATPAGEQFF. DNA for the CDR3: TGTGCCTGGAGTGGGGGACTAGCCACACCTGCGGGTGAGCAGTTCTTC.

V usage is TRBV7-9 and J usage is TRBJ1-3; D is ambiguous. CDR3 length equals 14 residues. Germline V CDR1 and CDR2: SEHNR, FQNEAQ (reference sequence). Trimming removed 1 base from V and 0 bases from J, with 4 bases in between. DNA for the CDR3: TGTGCCAGCAGCTTAGTGGCCTCTGGAAACACCATATATTTT. As protein: CASSLVASGNTIYF.

V usage is TRBV7-9 and J usage is TRBJ1-1; TRBD1 might be the D (5 bases). The CDR3 has 13 residues. CDR1 SEHNR and CDR2 FQNEAQ come from the germline V gene (reference sequence). The V end lost 5 bases, the J end lost 4 bases, and 11 bases lay between the germline ends. The CDR3 spells CASSPAGTTEAFF. The DNA for the CDR3 is TGTGCCAGCAGCCCCGCGGGGACCACTGAAGCTTTCTTT.

This sequence joins TRBV29-1 and TRBJ1-2; D gene uncertain. This CDR3 spans 13 amino acids. V was pared by 1 base and J by 1 base, with 7 bases between. Germline CDR1 SQVTM, CDR2 ANQGSEA. As DNA, the CDR3 is TGCAGCGTTGAAGGTTCAGATAACTATGGCTACACCTTC. Protein: CSVEGSDNYGYTF.

V usage is TRBV4-1 and J usage is TRBJ1-1; 8 nucleotides match TRBD1. This CDR3 is 18 amino acids long. The germline gives CDR1 MGHRA, CDR2 YSYEKL. V lost 1 base, J lost 6 bases, and 16 bases stayed unmatched. CDR3 sequence: CASSQGFIRTGLVSEAFF. In DNA, the CDR3 is TGCGCCAGCAGCCAAGGATTTATCCGGACAGGGCTAGTATCTGAAGCTTTCTTT.

V and J are TRBV2 and TRBJ1-2, with 7 bases that match TRBD1. The V gene end was trimmed by 6 bases and the J gene end by 4 bases; junction bases not matched to a gene: 8. There are 14 residues in the CDR3. Looked up from germline, CDR1 is SNHLY and CDR2 is FYNNEI. The CDR3 nucleotides read TGTGCCAGCAGGACGCAGGGACAGCTCTATGGCTACACCTTC. Protein: CASRTQGQLYGYTF. Supplemented by reference TRBV2 and TRBJ1-2, the full variable domain reads EPEVTQTPSHQVTQMGQEVILRCVPISNHLYFYWYRQILGQKVEFLVSFYNNEISEKSEIFDDQFSVERPDGSNFTLKIRSTKLEDSAMYFCASRTQGQLYGYTFGSGTRLTVV.

The chain employs TRBV19 and TRBJ2-3; 11 nucleotides match TRBD2. CDR1 and CDR2 (germline): LNHDA, SQIVND (reference sequence). V gave up 5 bases and J gave up 3 bases; unmatched junction bases: 4. This CDR3 region has 15 residues. The CDR3 DNA reads as TGTGCCAGTAGTTCGACTAGCGGGAATACAGATACGCAGTATTTT. This sequence encodes CASSSTSGNTDTQYF.

The chain carries TRBV7-6 and TRBJ1-1, with D uncertain. The V gene's germline CDR1 is SGHVS and CDR2 FNYEAQ. The CDR3 contains 12 residues. V dropped 6 bases and J dropped 0 bases, with 5 bases sitting between them. The DNA of the CDR3 is TGTGCCAGCAGTTCCATGAACACTGAAGCTTTCTTT. Residues: CASSSMNTEAFF.

This chain connects TRBV5-1 to TRBJ1-1, with 8 positions matching TRBD1. V trimming: 2 bases; J trimming: 0 bases; junction bases outside the gene matches: 3. This CDR3 spans 15 amino acids. CDR1 and CDR2 from the germline V gene are SGHRS and YFSETQ. CDR3 DNA sequence: TGCGCCAGCAGCTTAACAGGGGGGATGAACACTGAAGCTTTCTTT. It encodes CASSLTGGMNTEAFF.

This clone was observed once. J is TRBJ1-1 and V is TRBV7-8; unclear D gene. The V gene lost 4 bases and the J gene lost 10 bases, with 13 bases spanning the gap. Looked up from germline, CDR1 is SGHVS and CDR2 is FQNEAQ. The CDR3 has 12 residues. As DNA, the CDR3 is TGTGCCAGCAGCTATTCCTTGGCTGGAGCTTTCTTT. Its protein product is CASSYSLAGAFF.

This chain uses TRBV6-5 with TRBJ2-7; 9 bases match TRBD1. CDR3 length: 15 residues. Germline loops: CDR1 MNHEY, CDR2 SVGAGI. V lost 4 bases to trimming and J lost 2 bases; unmatched junction nucleotides: 6. CDR3 amino acids: CASSSSGTGTYEQYF. In DNA, the CDR3 is TGTGCCAGCAGTTCCTCCGGGACAGGGACCTACGAGCAGTACTTC.

The J gene is TRBJ1-4, the V gene TRBV5-1, with TRBD1 matching over 7 bases. The CDR3 runs to 14 residues. Per the germline V gene, CDR1 is SGHRS and CDR2 is YFSETQ. The ends lost 4 bases at V and 6 bases at J; junction bases unmatched: 6. Written as DNA, the CDR3 is TGCGCCAGCAGCCCAGGGACAGATTATGAAAAACTGTTTTTT. Its protein is CASSPGTDYEKLFF.

V is TRBV7-3 and J is TRBJ2-3; 7 nucleotides match TRBD2. V was clipped by 1 base and J by 3 bases; unmatched bases: 4. Per the germline V gene, CDR1 is SGHTA and CDR2 is FQGTGA. This CDR3 is 15 amino acids long. CDR3 DNA: TGTGCCAGCAGCTTAAGGGGACTACCTACAGATACGCAGTATTTT. It yields the protein CASSLRGLPTDTQYF.

V is TRBV19 and J is TRBJ1-2, with 7 bases fitting TRBD1. Looked up from germline, CDR1 is LNHDA and CDR2 is SQIVND (reference sequence). CDR3 length: 12 amino acids. With 3 bases clipped from V and 8 bases from J, the junction kept 3 bases outside the gene matches. The CDR3: CASSMSRGGYTF. CDR3 nucleotides: TGTGCCAGTAGTATGTCCAGGGGGGGCTACACCTTC.